The 32 T cell receptor beta chains below were found in one sample sequenced in a study of T-cell reconstitution after alpha-beta-depleted transplantation in children. The library targeted TCRbeta and was prepared with unique molecular identifiers. One entry per CDR3 protein results from TCRdb running MiXCR on the PCR reads. The data show roughly 670,000 distinct CDR3 sequences, about 12% seen once. This specimen was PBMCs, taken before TCRalphabeta/CD19-depleted stem cell transplant. The receptor set was obtained from a girl aged 2 to 10 with congenital amegakaryocytic thrombocytopenia, due to receive a stem cell transplant.

This clonotype has ten or more counts. The V call is TRBV7-9, the J call TRBJ1-1, with a tentative D call TRBD1 (5 bases). Germline V CDR1 and CDR2: SEHNR, FQNEAQ (reference sequence). Deletions cut 2 bases from V and 4 bases from J, with 14 bases between. The CDR3 has 15 amino acids. This chain's CDR3 is CASSLPRGVSTEAFF. The CDR3 DNA is TGTGCCAGCAGCTTACCAAGGGGAGTAAGCACTGAAGCTTTCTTT. The full variable domain, rest sourced from reference TRBV7-9 and TRBJ1-1, is DTGVSQNPRHKITKRGQNVTFRCDPISEHNRLYWYRQTLGQGPEFLTYFQNEAQLEKSRLLSDRFSAERPKGSFSTLEIQRTEQGDSAMYLCASSLPRGVSTEAFFGQGTRLTVV.

The chain joins TRBV6-1 to TRBJ2-7; 10 bases are shared with TRBD2. Germline lookup yields CDR1 MNHNS and CDR2 SASEGT. V was clipped by 10 bases and J by 3 bases; unmatched bases: 15. The CDR3 is 16 residues long. CDR3 in amino acids: CATTALAGAANYEQYF. CDR3 nucleotides: TGTGCCACCACTGCTCTAGCGGGAGCCGCCAACTACGAGCAGTACTTC.

In this sample, this clonotype turned up a few times. The chain is built from TRBV6-1 and TRBJ2-7; maybe TRBD2 (6 bases). The CDR3 has 14 residues. Trimming took off 1 base at V and 6 bases at J, with 13 bases between the two ends. CDR1 MNHNS and CDR2 SASEGT come from the germline V gene. The CDR3 DNA is TGTGCCAGCAGTGAAGAATGGGGGGTCGGCGAGCAGTACTTC. This codes for CASSEEWGVGEQYF.

Many counts were recorded for this clonotype. This chain links TRBV20-1 with TRBJ1-1; no definite D call. CDR1 is DFQATT and CDR2 is SNEGSKA in the germline V gene (reference sequence). The CDR3 runs to 11 residues. V dropped 3 bases and J dropped 8 bases, with 10 bases sitting between them. CDR3 bases: TGCAGTGCTAGTCTTGTACGGGAAGCTTTCTTT. It codes for CSASLVREAFF.

There are many counts of this clonotype. This chain uses TRBV12-3 or TRBV12-4 with TRBJ2-7, with TRBD2 matching over 7 bases. Trimming removed 6 bases from V and 4 bases from J; junction bases left unmatched: 6. There are 13 residues in the CDR3. The DNA of the CDR3 is TGTGCCAGCAGGCGCGGGACTACATACGAGCAGTACTTC. Translation gives CASRRGTTYEQYF.

This clonotype was counted at least ten times. This chain's CDR3 is CASSPLTAMNTEAFF. CDR3 DNA: TGTGCCAGCAGCCCCCTGACAGCCATGAACACTGAAGCTTTCTTT. This rearrangement joins TRBV7-7 to TRBJ1-1; perhaps TRBD1 as D (5 bases). Germline CDR1 reads SSHAT; CDR2 reads FNYEAQ (reference sequence). Deletions cut 5 bases from V and 0 bases from J, with 13 bases between. CDR3 size: 15 residues.

This clonotype appeared many times. This chain uses TRBV6-1 with TRBJ2-1, with D possibly being TRBD1 or TRBD2 (5 bases each). The CDR3 runs 14 residues. Trimming left V 9 bases short and J 7 bases short, with 19 bases between. CDR1 is MNHNS, CDR2 SASEGT, per germline. CDR3 nucleotides: TGTGCCAGTAAACCGGGACCAGCGACAAATGAGCAGTTCTTC. It specifies CASKPGPATNEQFF.

The CDR3 here is CSAGKSSPTDTQYF. As DNA, the CDR3 is TGCAGTGCTGGGAAATCTTCCCCAACAGATACGCAGTATTTT. This chain uses TRBV20-1 with TRBJ2-3; D is undetermined. Germline V CDR1 and CDR2: DFQATT, SNEGSKA (reference sequence). V was cut by 5 bases and J by 3 bases, with 15 bases left in between. The CDR3 loop spans 14 amino acids.

This clonotype came up a few times. The CDR3, as DNA: TGTGCCATCAGTGAGGCTAGCGAGGAGACCCAGTACTTC. Protein product: CAISEASEETQYF. J is TRBJ2-5 and V is TRBV10-3, with a weak D call TRBD2 (6 bases). Trimming pared 2 bases from V and 5 bases from J, leaving 9 bases between. Germline CDR1 is ENHRY and CDR2 is SYGVKD. The CDR3 is 13 amino acids.

This clonotype was observed a handful of times. This CDR3 reads CASNLAGLREQFF. The CDR3 bases are TGCGCCAGCAACTTAGCGGGATTGCGTGAGCAGTTCTTC. The chain recombines TRBV5-1 with TRBJ2-1, with 8 bases lining up with TRBD2. This CDR3 is 13 amino acids long. Germline V gene sequence: CDR1 SGHRS, CDR2 YFSETQ. V dropped 6 bases and J dropped 9; count of bases not matched to a gene: 8.

This clonotype was detected a few times. The chain joins TRBV7-9 to TRBJ2-1; D might be TRBD2 (5 bases). The V end lost 3 bases, the J end lost 9 bases, and 9 bases lay between the germline ends. CDR3 length: 12 residues. The germline CDR1 and CDR2 sequences are SEHNR and FQNEAQ (reference sequence). The CDR3 is CASSFEGGEQFF. The DNA for the CDR3 is TGTGCCAGCAGCTTCGAGGGCGGTGAGCAGTTCTTC.

The J gene is TRBJ2-7, the V gene TRBV20-1, with TRBD2 matching 10 bases. The CDR3 runs to 17 residues. Germline loops: CDR1 DFQATT, CDR2 SNEGSKA (reference sequence). V was pared by 0 bases and J by 2 bases, with 10 bases of the junction left unmatched. CDR3: CSARDEGGTSGAYEQYF. For the CDR3, the DNA is TGCAGTGCTAGAGATGAGGGCGGAACTAGCGGGGCCTACGAGCAGTACTTC.

There are many counts of this clonotype. One junction end does not reproduce the germline sequence, and a read error may be involved. The gene calls are TRBV5-1 and TRBJ1-1, with D perhaps matching TRBD1 (6 bases). The CDR3 consists of 13 residues. Germline V CDR1 and CDR2: SGHRS, YFSETQ. The CDR3 nucleotides are TGTGCCAGCAGCTTAGGGGGGAACACTGAAGCTTTCTTT. Translating gives CASSLGGNTEAFF.

This CDR3 reads CASSRVDRARSTEAFF. The CDR3, as DNA: TGTGCCAGCAGCCGCGTCGACAGGGCGAGGAGCACTGAAGCTTTCTTT. The chain combines TRBV7-9 with TRBJ1-1; the match to TRBD1 covers 7 bases. The V gene end was trimmed by 5 bases and the J gene end by 4 bases; junction bases not matched to a gene: 13. This CDR3 has 16 amino acids. Germline V gene lookup returns CDR1 SEHNR and CDR2 FQNEAQ (reference sequence).

This clonotype was seen many times. The J gene is TRBJ2-7, the V gene TRBV27; no reliable D call. Germline CDR1 reads MNHEY; CDR2 reads SMNVEV (reference sequence). V was cut by 1 base and J by 3 bases, with 16 bases left in between. The CDR3 has 16 amino acids. CDR3 sequence: CASSLFPTTVGYEQYF. For the CDR3, the DNA is TGTGCCAGCAGTTTATTCCCGACAACCGTGGGCTACGAGCAGTACTTC.

As DNA, the CDR3 is TGTGCCAGCATCGGGACAGGGGGCACCTACGAGCAGTACTTC. Its translation: CASIGTGGTYEQYF. The chain employs TRBV6-5 and TRBJ2-7; 12 positions agree with TRBD1. The CDR3 is made up of 14 amino acids. The germline gives CDR1 MNHEY, CDR2 SVGAGI. V lost 7 bases, J lost 2 bases, and 3 bases stayed unmatched.

The CDR3 DNA reads as TGCGCCAGCAGCTCCCAGGGGCGAGGGGATACGCAGTATTTT. Its protein is CASSSQGRGDTQYF. The chain joins TRBV5-1 to TRBJ2-3; weak D call: TRBD1 (6 bases). Per germline, CDR1 SGHRS and CDR2 YFSETQ. Trimming shortened V by 3 bases and J by 6 bases, and 14 bases separated the two germline ends. The CDR3 is 14 amino acids.

This clonotype showed up just a few times. The chain is built from TRBV20-1 and TRBJ1-2, with D perhaps matching TRBD1 (6 bases). Trimming removed 5 bases from V and 6 bases from J, with 16 bases in between. Germline CDR1 and CDR2: DFQATT and SNEGSKA (reference sequence). The CDR3 length is 13 residues. The CDR3 DNA reads TGCAGTGCTGCGGGACACGGGATGCATGGCTACACCTTC. Its translation is CSAAGHGMHGYTF.

This rearrangement joins TRBV7-3 to TRBJ2-2; D is ambiguous. V was cut by 0 bases and J by 3 bases, with 2 bases left in between. This CDR3 comprises 13 residues. Germline values: CDR1 SGHTA, CDR2 FQGTGA. In nucleotides, the CDR3 is TGTGCCAGCAGCTTAACCCACACCGGGGAGCTGTTTTTT. It yields the protein CASSLTHTGELFF. The whole variable domain, remainder taken from reference TRBV7-3 and TRBJ2-2, is GAGVSQTPSNKVTEKGKYVELRCDPISGHTALYWYRQSLGQGPEFLIYFQGTGAADDSGLPNDRFFAVRPEGSVSTLKIQRTERGDSAVYLCASSLTHTGELFFGEGSRLTVL.

This clonotype was seen many times. The chain links TRBV5-5 to TRBJ1-3; D is uncertain. Germline CDR1 is SGHKS and CDR2 is YYEKEE (reference sequence). The CDR3 has 14 residues. Trimming pared 1 base from V and 3 bases from J, leaving 8 bases between. CDR3 DNA: TGTGCCAGCAGCTTGCCAGGTCATGGAAACACCATATATTTT. This codes for CASSLPGHGNTIYF.

This clonotype was found many times. The chain uses TRBV12-3 or TRBV12-4 and TRBJ2-2; TRBD1 aligns across 8 bases. With 6 bases clipped from V and 6 bases from J, the junction kept 12 bases outside the gene matches. The CDR3 is 16 residues long. The CDR3 DNA follows: TGTGCCAGCAGCTTTCCCCGGACAGGGACATCCGGGGAGCTGTTTTTT. It specifies CASSFPRTGTSGELFF.

This clonotype came up a few times. The chain's CDR3 is CSASHPGGTQYF. The CDR3, as DNA: TGCAGTGCTAGCCATCCCGGCGGTACGCAGTATTTT. The genes are TRBV20-1 and TRBJ2-3; D is ambiguous. This CDR3 comprises 12 residues. Looked up from germline, CDR1 is DFQATT and CDR2 is SNEGSKA (reference sequence). Trimming pared 3 bases from V and 8 bases from J, leaving 12 bases between.

The rearrangement uses TRBV6-1 and TRBJ2-3, with 14 bases that match TRBD2. V dropped 5 bases and J dropped 5; count of bases not matched to a gene: 6. Germline values: CDR1 MNHNS, CDR2 SASEGT. This CDR3 spans 16 amino acids. CDR3 bases: TGTGCCAGCAGTCGACATGGGACTAGCGGGAGAGATACGCAGTATTTT. It yields the protein CASSRHGTSGRDTQYF.

This clonotype was recorded many times. The V gene is TRBV9, the J gene TRBJ2-1, with no clear D. Germline lookup yields CDR1 SGDLS and CDR2 YYNGEE. The CDR3 extends over 14 amino acids. The ends were cut back, 1 base at V and 5 bases at J, with 10 bases in the middle. This chain's CDR3 is CASSVSWRNNEQFF. The CDR3 DNA is TGTGCCAGCAGCGTATCGTGGCGAAACAATGAGCAGTTCTTC.

This clonotype was seen ten or more times. This chain links TRBV20-1 with TRBJ1-3; no definite D call. The CDR3 is 15 amino acids. Germline V gene data show CDR1 as DFQATT and CDR2 as SNEGSKA (reference sequence). The ends were cut back, 5 bases at V and 0 bases at J, with 14 bases in the middle. The CDR3 nucleotides read TGCAGTGCTCTGACTCCTCGTCTCTCTGGAAACACCATATATTTT. It yields the protein CSALTPRLSGNTIYF.

This clonotype was found a few times. The gene calls are TRBV5-1 and TRBJ2-7; 12 nucleotides align to TRBD1. Per the germline V gene, CDR1 is SGHRS and CDR2 is YFSETQ. J gave up 5 bases and V 4 bases, and 7 bases lay outside the gene matches. There are 15 residues in the CDR3. The CDR3 DNA reads as TGCGCCAGCAGCCCTGCGGGACAGGGGGCAAACGAGCAGTACTTC. Its protein is CASSPAGQGANEQYF.

This clonotype was observed at least ten times. The V gene is TRBV20-1, the J gene TRBJ2-1; D is undetermined. The CDR3 is 15 amino acids. The germline gives CDR1 DFQATT, CDR2 SNEGSKA (reference sequence). Trimming took off 0 bases at V and 1 base at J, with 10 bases between the two ends. The CDR3 sequence is CSARDTAVSYNEQFF. The CDR3 coding sequence is TGCAGTGCTAGAGATACGGCCGTGTCCTACAATGAGCAGTTCTTC.

This clonotype showed up many times. V gene TRBV5-1 combines with J gene TRBJ2-2; D is undetermined. From germline, CDR1 is SGHRS and CDR2 YFSETQ. V was clipped by 2 bases and J by 4 bases, with 18 bases between them. This CDR3 is built from 17 residues. This chain's CDR3 is CASSFTNPAQRTGELFF. DNA of the CDR3: TGCGCCAGCAGCTTCACCAATCCGGCTCAACGCACCGGGGAGCTGTTTTTT.

This clonotype was seen a handful of times. The gene calls are TRBV14 and TRBJ2-1, with TRBD2 matching over 12 bases. The CDR3 totals 13 residues. V gave up 4 bases and J gave up 15 bases; unmatched junction bases: 7. Germline V gene lookup returns CDR1 SGHDN and CDR2 FVKESK. The CDR3 protein is CASSPASGRVRFF. In nucleotides, the CDR3 is TGTGCCAGCAGCCCCGCTAGCGGGAGGGTGCGGTTCTTC.

This clonotype showed up just a few times. The CDR3: CASSTKGLAGDYEQYF. The CDR3 nucleotides are TGTGCCAGCAGCACCAAAGGACTAGCGGGAGACTACGAGCAGTACTTC. V gene TRBV7-9 combines with J gene TRBJ2-7, with 13 bases lining up with TRBD2. The V gene's germline CDR1 is SEHNR and CDR2 FQNEAQ (reference sequence). The CDR3 has 16 residues. J was trimmed by 3 bases and V by 5 bases; bases with no gene match: 7.

In this sample, this clonotype turned up many times. The V call is TRBV27, the J call TRBJ2-5; D remains ambiguous. V lost 8 bases and J 5 bases, leaving 24 bases between the germline ends. The CDR3 consists of 16 residues. In germline, CDR1 is MNHEY, CDR2 SMNVEV (reference sequence). CDR3 amino acids: CASPKRDGKYGETQYF. The CDR3 bases are TGTGCCAGCCCGAAGCGCGACGGTAAATATGGCGAGACCCAGTACTTC.

This clonotype was picked up many times. The chain couples TRBV7-9 to TRBJ2-1; no clear D gene. Per germline, CDR1 SEHNR and CDR2 FQNEAQ (reference sequence). V lost 6 bases and J lost 5, with 8 bases in between. This CDR3 has 12 residues. This CDR3 reads CASSPQNNEQFF. CDR3 nucleotides: TGTGCCAGCAGTCCTCAGAACAATGAGCAGTTCTTC. The full variable domain, its missing parts supplied by reference TRBV7-9 and TRBJ2-1, is DTGVSQNPRHKITKRGQNVTFRCDPISEHNRLYWYRQTLGQGPEFLTYFQNEAQLEKSRLLSDRFSAERPKGSFSTLEIQRTEQGDSAMYLCASSPQNNEQFFGPGTRLTVL.